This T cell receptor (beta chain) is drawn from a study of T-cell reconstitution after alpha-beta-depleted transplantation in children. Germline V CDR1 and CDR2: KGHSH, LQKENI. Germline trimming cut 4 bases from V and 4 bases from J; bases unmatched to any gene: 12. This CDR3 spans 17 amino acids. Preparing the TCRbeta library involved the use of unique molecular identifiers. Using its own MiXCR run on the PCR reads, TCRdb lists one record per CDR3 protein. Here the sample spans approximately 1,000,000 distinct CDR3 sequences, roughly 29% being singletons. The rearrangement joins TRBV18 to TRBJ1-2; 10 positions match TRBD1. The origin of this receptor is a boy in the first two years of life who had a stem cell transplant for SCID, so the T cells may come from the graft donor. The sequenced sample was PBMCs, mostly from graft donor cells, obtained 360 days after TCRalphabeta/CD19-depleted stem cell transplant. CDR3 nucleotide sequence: TGTGCCAGCTCACAAACCGGGACAGGGGCCCCTAGCTATGGCTACACCTTC. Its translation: CASSQTGTGAPSYGYTF.